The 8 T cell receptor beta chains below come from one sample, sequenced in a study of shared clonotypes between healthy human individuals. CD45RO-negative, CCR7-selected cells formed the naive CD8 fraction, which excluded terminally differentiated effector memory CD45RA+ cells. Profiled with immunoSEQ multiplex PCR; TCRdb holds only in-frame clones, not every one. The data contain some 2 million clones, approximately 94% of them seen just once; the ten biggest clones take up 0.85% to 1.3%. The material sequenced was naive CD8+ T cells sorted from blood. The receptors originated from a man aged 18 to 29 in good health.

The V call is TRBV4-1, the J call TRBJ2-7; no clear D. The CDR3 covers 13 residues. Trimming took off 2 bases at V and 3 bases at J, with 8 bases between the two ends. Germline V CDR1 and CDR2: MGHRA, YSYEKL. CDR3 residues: CASSQFIGYEQYF. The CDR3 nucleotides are TGCGCCAGCAGCCAATTCATTGGCTACGAGCAGTACTTC.

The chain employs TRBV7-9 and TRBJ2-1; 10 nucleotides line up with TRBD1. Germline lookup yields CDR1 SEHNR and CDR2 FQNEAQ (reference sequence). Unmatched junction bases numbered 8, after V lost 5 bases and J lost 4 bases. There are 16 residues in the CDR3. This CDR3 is CASSAGQGGIYNEQFF. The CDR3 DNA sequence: TGTGCCAGCAGCGCCGGACAGGGGGGGATATACAATGAGCAGTTCTTC.

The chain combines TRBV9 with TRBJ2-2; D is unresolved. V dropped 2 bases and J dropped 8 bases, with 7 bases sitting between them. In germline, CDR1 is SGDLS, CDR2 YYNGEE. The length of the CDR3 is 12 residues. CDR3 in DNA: TGTGCCAGCAGCGTTGAGGAAGGGGAGCTGTTTTTT. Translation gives CASSVEEGELFF.

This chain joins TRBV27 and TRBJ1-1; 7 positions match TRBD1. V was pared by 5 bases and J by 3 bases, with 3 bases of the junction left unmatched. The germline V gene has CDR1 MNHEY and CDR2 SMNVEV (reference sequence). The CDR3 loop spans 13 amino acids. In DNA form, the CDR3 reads TGTGCCAGCAGTCCTCAGGGGGACACTGAAGCTTTCTTT. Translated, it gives CASSPQGDTEAFF.

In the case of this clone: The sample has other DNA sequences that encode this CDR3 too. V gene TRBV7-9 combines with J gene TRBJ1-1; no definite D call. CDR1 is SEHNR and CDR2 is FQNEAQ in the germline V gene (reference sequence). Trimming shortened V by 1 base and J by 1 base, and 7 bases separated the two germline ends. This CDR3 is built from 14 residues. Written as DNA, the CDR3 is TGTGCCAGCAGCTTAGTAGCGGGGAACACTGAAGCTTTCTTT. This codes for CASSLVAGNTEAFF.

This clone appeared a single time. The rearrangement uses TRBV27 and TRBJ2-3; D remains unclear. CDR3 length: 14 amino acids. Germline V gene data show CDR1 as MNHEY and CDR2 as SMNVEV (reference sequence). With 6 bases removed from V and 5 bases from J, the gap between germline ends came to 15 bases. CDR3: CASSTRPIGDTQYF. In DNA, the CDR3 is TGTGCCAGCAGCACACGTCCCATAGGAGATACGCAGTATTTT.

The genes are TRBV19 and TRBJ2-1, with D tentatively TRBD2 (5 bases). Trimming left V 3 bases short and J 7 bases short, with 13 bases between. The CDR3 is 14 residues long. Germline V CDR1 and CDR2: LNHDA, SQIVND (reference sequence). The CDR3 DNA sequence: TGTGCCAGTAGTATGTACGTAGGAGGAAATGAGCAGTTCTTC. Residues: CASSMYVGGNEQFF.

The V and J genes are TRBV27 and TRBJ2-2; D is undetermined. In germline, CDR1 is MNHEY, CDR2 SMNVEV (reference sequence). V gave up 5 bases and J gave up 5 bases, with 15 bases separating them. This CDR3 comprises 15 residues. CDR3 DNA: TGTGCCAGCAGTCCCTTGGTCCCGGAGACCGGGGAGCTGTTTTTT. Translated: CASSPLVPETGELFF.